The clone carrying this TCR beta chain was seen only a few times. The antigen remains undetermined. The V gene lost 2 bases and the J gene lost 1 base, with 9 bases spanning the gap. The CDR3 has 13 residues. Germline V lookup: CDR1 SQVTM, CDR2 ANQGSEA. This specimen comes from a study of identical twins. TCRdb re-called the 5' RACE reads through MiXCR, storing one row per CDR3 protein. The table has 350,000 to 500,000 distinct CDR3 sequences, about a fifth seen once; the top ten hold roughly 12%. Points from the study as a whole: For cord blood, abundant beta clonotypes had fewer insertions, unlike memory repertoires, which showed none. Researchers reported excess low generation probability among twin-shared out-of-frame alpha sequences.

The chain employs TRBV29-1 and TRBJ2-7; D is ambiguous. What was sequenced was naive T cells sorted from blood. The sequence came from a man aged 50 to 60 in good health. The CDR3 DNA reads TGCAGCGTTGAAATCGTAGGATCCTACGAGCAGTACTTC. Protein product: CSVEIVGSYEQYF.